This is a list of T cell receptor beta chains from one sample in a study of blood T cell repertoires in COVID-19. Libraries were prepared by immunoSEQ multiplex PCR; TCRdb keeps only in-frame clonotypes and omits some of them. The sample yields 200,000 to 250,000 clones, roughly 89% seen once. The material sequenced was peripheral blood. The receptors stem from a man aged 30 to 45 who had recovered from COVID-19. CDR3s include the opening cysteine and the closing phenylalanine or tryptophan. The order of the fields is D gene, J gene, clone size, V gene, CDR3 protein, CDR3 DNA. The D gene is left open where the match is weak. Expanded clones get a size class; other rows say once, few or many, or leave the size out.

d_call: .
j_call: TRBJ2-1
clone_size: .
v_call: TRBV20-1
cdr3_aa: CSGASNNEQFF
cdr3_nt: TGCAGTGGGGCCAGTAACAATGAGCAGTTCTTC

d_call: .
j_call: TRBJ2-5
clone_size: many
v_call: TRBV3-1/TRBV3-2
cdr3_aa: CASRQGGQETQYF
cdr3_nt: TGTGCCAGCCGTCAGGGGGGCCAAGAGACCCAGTACTTC

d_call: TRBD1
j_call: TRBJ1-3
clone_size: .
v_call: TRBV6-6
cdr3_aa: CASRRLYPGQGKSRNTIYF
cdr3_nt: TGTGCCAGCAGACGACTTTATCCGGGACAGGGTAAATCCAGGAACACCATATATTTT

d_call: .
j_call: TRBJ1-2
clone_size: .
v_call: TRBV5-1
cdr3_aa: CASSLYLQAYGYTF
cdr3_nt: TGCGCCAGCAGCTTGTATTTGCAGGCCTATGGCTACACCTTC

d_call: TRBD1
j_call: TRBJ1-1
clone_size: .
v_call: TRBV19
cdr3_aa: CATQQGAGDTEAFF
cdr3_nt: TGTGCCACCCAACAGGGGGCCGGCGACACTGAAGCTTTCTTT

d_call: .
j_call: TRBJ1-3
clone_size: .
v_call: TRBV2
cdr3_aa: CAGRKGPNSGNTIYF
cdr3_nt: TGTGCCGGGCGAAAGGGGCCGAACTCTGGAAACACCATATATTTT

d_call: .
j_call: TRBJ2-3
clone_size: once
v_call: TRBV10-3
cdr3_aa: CAISYRVGTDTQYF
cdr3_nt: TGTGCCATCAGCTACAGGGTTGGGACAGATACGCAGTATTTT

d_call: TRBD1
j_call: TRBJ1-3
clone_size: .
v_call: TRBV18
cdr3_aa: CASSKGQGTGNTIYF
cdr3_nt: TGTGCCAGCTCTAAAGGACAGGGGACTGGAAACACCATATATTTT

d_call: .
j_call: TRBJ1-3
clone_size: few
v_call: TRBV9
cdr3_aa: CASSVYRGTIYF
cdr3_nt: TGTGCCAGCAGCGTGTATAGGGGGACCATATATTTT

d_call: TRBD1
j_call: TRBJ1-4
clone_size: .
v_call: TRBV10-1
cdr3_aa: CASSENRQQGEKLFF
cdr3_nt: TGCGCCAGCAGTGAGAACCGTCAACAGGGGGAAAAACTGTTTTTT

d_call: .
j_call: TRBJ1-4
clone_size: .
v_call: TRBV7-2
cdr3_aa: CASSLVGVGEKLFF
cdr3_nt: TGTGCCAGCAGCTTAGTCGGGGTTGGTGAAAAACTGTTTTTT

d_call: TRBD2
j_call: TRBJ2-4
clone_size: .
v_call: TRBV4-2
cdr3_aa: CASSRQTSGGADAKNIQYF
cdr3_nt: TGTGCCAGCAGCCGCCAGACTAGCGGGGGGGCCGATGCCAAAAACATTCAGTACTTC

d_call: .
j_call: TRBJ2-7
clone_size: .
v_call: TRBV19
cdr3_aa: CASSIGVGGATYEQYF
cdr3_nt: TGTGCCAGTAGTATAGGAGTCGGCGGGGCGACCTACGAGCAGTACTTC

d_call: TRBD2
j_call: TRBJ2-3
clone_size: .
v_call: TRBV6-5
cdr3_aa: CASSSPGLAGTDTQYF
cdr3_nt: TGTGCCAGCAGTTCCCCCGGCCTAGCGGGGACAGATACGCAGTATTTT

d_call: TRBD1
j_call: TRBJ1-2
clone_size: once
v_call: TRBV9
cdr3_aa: CASSVGFRTGVDYGYTF
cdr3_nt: TGTGCCAGCAGCGTAGGTTTTAGGACAGGGGTGGACTATGGCTACACCTTC

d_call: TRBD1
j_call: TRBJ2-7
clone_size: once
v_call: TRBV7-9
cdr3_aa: CASSFGQGASYEQYF
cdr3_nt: TGTGCCAGCAGCTTTGGACAGGGTGCCTCCTACGAGCAGTACTTC

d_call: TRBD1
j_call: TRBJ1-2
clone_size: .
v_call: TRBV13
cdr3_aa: CASSAGTADGYTF
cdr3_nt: TGTGCCAGCAGCGCCGGGACAGCTGATGGCTACACCTTC